These 17 T cell receptor beta chains came from one sample sequenced in a study of cytotoxic CD8 clonotypes in ibrutinib-treated CLL. TCRdb's copy holds only in-frame clones and misses some; the assay was immunoSEQ multiplex PCR. The table shows about 310,000 clones, with around four fifths occurring only once. Sequencing used PBMCs, obtained before ibrutinib treatment. These receptors were taken from a human donor with chronic lymphocytic leukemia.

V is TRBV9 and J is TRBJ2-5; perhaps TRBD1 as D (6 bases). Germline V gives CDR1 SGDLS, CDR2 YYNGEE. This CDR3 has 14 amino acids. V shed 6 bases and J shed 1 base, with 13 bases lying between them. The CDR3 bases are TGTGCCAGCACCCGAGGGACATCCCAAGAGACCCAGTACTTC. This sequence encodes CASTRGTSQETQYF.

This clone has more than one count but fewer than ten. The rearrangement joins TRBV7-2 to TRBJ2-1; 8 bases fit TRBD2. CDR1 and CDR2 from the germline V gene are SGHTA and FQGNSA. CDR3 length equals 16 residues. The J segment lost 0 bases and the V segment lost 1 base, leaving 2 bases of the junction unmatched. The DNA of the CDR3 is TGTGCCAGCAGCTTAGTCCGGGAGGGCTCCTACAATGAGCAGTTCTTC. Translation: CASSLVREGSYNEQFF.

CDR3 sequence reads: CASSQVEGGSSYEQYF. CDR3 in DNA: TGTGCCAGCAGCCAAGTTGAGGGCGGGAGCTCCTACGAGCAGTACTTC. The gene calls are TRBV14 and TRBJ2-7, with 7 bases fitting TRBD2. CDR1 and CDR2 (germline): SGHDN, FVKESK. The CDR3 spans 16 residues. The trim removed 1 base at V and 0 bases at J, leaving 6 bases unmatched.

The chain carries TRBV6-1 and TRBJ2-7, with 7 positions matching TRBD2. The CDR3 extends over 15 amino acids. Germline V CDR1 and CDR2: MNHNS, SASEGT. V trimming: 4 bases; J trimming: 3 bases; junction bases outside the gene matches: 9. CDR3 sequence reads: CASSVYLGEGYEQYF. CDR3 nucleotide sequence: TGTGCCAGCAGTGTGTATCTGGGGGAGGGCTACGAGCAGTACTTC.

V usage is TRBV5-1 and J usage is TRBJ1-3; tentatively, D is TRBD1 (5 bases). V lost 4 bases, J lost 2 bases, and 16 bases lay in between. CDR1 is SGHRS, CDR2 YFSETQ, per germline. The CDR3 is made up of 16 amino acids. In DNA, the CDR3 is TGCGCCAGCAGCCAAATGGGGGGTTTGGCTGGAAACACCATATATTTT. The encoded protein is CASSQMGGLAGNTIYF.

The genes are TRBV29-1 and TRBJ1-1; D not certain. V lost 4 bases and J lost 2, with 5 bases in between. The germline V gene encodes CDR1 SQVTM and CDR2 ANQGSEA. The CDR3 consists of 11 residues. CDR3 coding DNA: TGCAGCGTTGTCGTAAACACTGAAGCTTTCTTT. Residues: CSVVVNTEAFF.

This chain connects TRBV18 to TRBJ1-4; TRBD1 agrees at 10 bases. With 2 bases clipped from V and 11 bases from J, the junction kept 5 bases outside the gene matches. Germline V gives CDR1 KGHSH, CDR2 LQKENI. The CDR3 loop spans 14 amino acids. The CDR3: CASSPGTGVWKLFF. The DNA for the CDR3 is TGTGCCAGCTCACCAGGGACAGGGGTTTGGAAACTGTTTTTT.

The chain joins TRBV5-1 to TRBJ1-2; 7 bases match TRBD1. The CDR3 extends over 16 amino acids. The V gene's germline CDR1 is SGHRS and CDR2 YFSETQ. With 3 bases clipped from V and 4 bases from J, the junction kept 12 bases outside the gene matches. CDR3 sequence reads: CASSSARDRQLYGYTF. CDR3 DNA: TGCGCCAGCAGCTCAGCCCGGGACAGACAACTCTATGGCTACACCTTC.

This clone has just a few counts. The chain links TRBV30 to TRBJ1-5, with unresolved D. CDR3 length: 14 amino acids. V was cut by 1 base and J by 1 base, with 8 bases left in between. Germline CDR1 reads GTSNPN; CDR2 reads SVGIG (reference sequence). Here the CDR3 reads CAWSALRSNQPQHF. The CDR3 nucleotides are TGTGCCTGGAGTGCCCTAAGGAGCAATCAGCCCCAGCATTTT.

Only one count was recorded for this clone. The chain couples TRBV6-6 to TRBJ1-2; 10 nucleotides line up with TRBD1. Per germline, CDR1 MNHNY and CDR2 SVGAGI (reference sequence). The CDR3 sequence is 15 residues long. After removal of 2 bases from V and 4 bases from J, the junction contained 4 bases not matched to a gene. DNA of the CDR3: TGTGCCAGCAGTTACCGACAGGGGGCTGGCTATGGCTACACCTTC. As protein: CASSYRQGAGYGYTF.

This chain uses TRBV6-5 with TRBJ2-7; TRBD1 agrees at 10 bases. The CDR3 extends over 15 amino acids. In germline, CDR1 is MNHEY, CDR2 SVGAGI. Losses at the gene ends were 5 bases for V and 3 bases for J; bases not matched to a gene: 7. CDR3 nucleotides: TGTGCCAGCAGTCCCAGGACAGGGGGGCTCTACGAGCAGTACTTC. This gives the protein CASSPRTGGLYEQYF.

The V gene is TRBV6-6, the J gene TRBJ1-1; D not resolved. The germline gives CDR1 MNHNY, CDR2 SVGAGI (reference sequence). V was trimmed by 6 bases and J by 1 base, leaving 12 bases between them. This CDR3 contains 14 residues. This CDR3 reads CASRVTRANTEAFF. The CDR3 DNA reads as TGTGCCAGCAGAGTGACACGGGCGAACACTGAAGCTTTCTTT.

This clone was detected only once. J is TRBJ1-2 and V is TRBV23-1; D may be TRBD1 (5 bases). TRBV23-1 is annotated as an ORF whose role is uncertain. This CDR3 comprises 12 residues. Trimming shortened V by 4 bases and J by 8 bases, and 11 bases separated the two germline ends. The CDR3, as DNA: TGCGCCAGCAGTCGGGACGTGGGGGGCTACACCTTC. This translates into CASSRDVGGYTF.

The chain recombines TRBV4-1 with TRBJ2-7; D not resolved. CDR3 length: 13 residues. V was cut by 0 bases and J by 2 bases, with 5 bases left in between. Germline CDR1 is MGHRA and CDR2 is YSYEKL. CDR3 residues: CASSQEKTYEQYF. The CDR3, as DNA: TGCGCCAGCAGCCAAGAGAAAACCTACGAGCAGTACTTC.

The chain employs TRBV27 and TRBJ2-7; no definite D call. The CDR3 loop spans 13 amino acids. Trimming removed 5 bases at V and 6 bases at J, with 14 bases between. In germline, CDR1 is MNHEY, CDR2 SMNVEV (reference sequence). The CDR3 sequence is CASSPGFAGEQYF. The CDR3 region has the DNA TGTGCCAGCAGTCCGGGTTTTGCAGGCGAGCAGTACTTC.

V usage is TRBV4-1 and J usage is TRBJ1-3; D is uncertain. Germline values: CDR1 MGHRA, CDR2 YSYEKL. V was shortened by 1 base and J by 4 bases, with 5 bases between the two germline ends. The CDR3 spans 13 residues. The CDR3 here is CASSQGSGNTIYF. The CDR3 nucleotides are TGCGCCAGCAGCCAAGGGTCAGGAAACACCATATATTTT.

J is TRBJ2-7 and V is TRBV9, with a possible D match to TRBD1 (6 bases). The V gene lost 4 bases and the J gene lost 2 bases, with 13 bases spanning the gap. This CDR3 contains 14 residues. Germline V gene lookup returns CDR1 SGDLS and CDR2 YYNGEE. Here the CDR3 reads CASSQGQRPYEQYF. The CDR3 nucleotides are TGTGCCAGCAGCCAAGGACAGAGACCCTACGAGCAGTACTTC.